The present T cell receptor beta chain was sequenced within a study of blood T cell repertoires in COVID-19. The method was immunoSEQ multiplex PCR; TCRdb's version includes in-frame clones alone and lacks a portion of them. The sample holds over 50,000 clones, 70% to 90% seen once. The V gene end was trimmed by 6 bases and the J gene end by 0 bases; junction bases not matched to a gene: 7. Germline assignment: CDR1 SGHTA and CDR2 FQGNSA. This CDR3 comprises 15 residues. The chain links TRBV7-2 to TRBJ2-7, with 8 bases identical to TRBD2. Sequencing was carried out using peripheral blood. The source of this sequence is a man aged 60 to 69 with acute or convalescent COVID-19. The chain's CDR3 is CASSPLAGSSYEQYF. The DNA for the CDR3 is TGTGCCAGCAGTCCTTTAGCGGGGAGCTCCTACGAGCAGTACTTC.